Below, 13 T cell receptor beta chains from the same sample are listed, as sequenced in a study of shared clonotypes between healthy human individuals. The data were produced by immunoSEQ multiplex PCR, yet TCRdb's version contains in-frame clones alone and is incomplete. The sample holds approximately 710,000 clones, 80% to 95% seen once. Sequenced input: memory CD8+ T cells from PBMCs. Subset specified: CD45RO+ cells pooled with CCR7-negative TemRA cells. The receptors derive from a man aged 18 to 29 in good health. Some clones in this sample may be carry-over from other donors' samples.

This clone was counted a single time. The chain employs TRBV28 and TRBJ2-3; tentative D call: TRBD2 (6 bases). The germline V gene encodes CDR1 MDHEN and CDR2 SYDVKM. Trimming cost V 5 bases and J 1 base, with 25 bases left between them. There are 19 residues in the CDR3. CDR3 DNA: TGTGCCAGCAGTCCCCTAGCAGCGGGTTTAGGTCCGGGCACAGATACGCAGTATTTT. Amino acid sequence: CASSPLAAGLGPGTDTQYF.

This chain links TRBV30 with TRBJ2-1, with D perhaps TRBD2 (5 bases). Per germline, CDR1 GTSNPN and CDR2 SVGIG (reference sequence). The V end was cut by 3 bases, the J end by 12 bases, with 9 bases between. CDR3 length: 10 amino acids. CDR3: CAWREVGQFF. The CDR3 DNA reads as TGTGCCTGGAGGGAGGTGGGGCAGTTCTTC.

This clone has just one count. Other DNA sequences within the sample encode an identical CDR3. This sequence joins TRBV7-9 and TRBJ1-2, with D unclear. The CDR3 runs to 12 residues. CDR1 is SEHNR and CDR2 is FQNEAQ in the germline V gene (reference sequence). The germline V and J ends were trimmed by 5 bases and 4 bases, with 8 bases remaining between them. This CDR3 reads CASSPDSYGYTF. The CDR3 DNA reads TGTGCCAGCAGCCCGGACTCCTATGGCTACACCTTC.

This clone was observed a handful of times. The chain employs TRBV7-6 and TRBJ1-4, with TRBD1 as a possible D gene (5 bases). The germline V gene has CDR1 SGHVS and CDR2 FNYEAQ. The CDR3 is 18 residues long. V was clipped by 1 base and J by 7 bases, with 22 bases between them. The CDR3 here is CASSLEPGGKTHGEKLFF. The CDR3 nucleotides are TGTGCCAGCAGCTTAGAGCCCGGGGGAAAAACCCATGGTGAAAAACTGTTTTTT. Complete variable domain (other parts from reference TRBV7-6 and TRBJ1-4): GAGVSQSPRYKVTKRGQDVALRCDPISGHVSLYWYRQALGQGPEFLTYFNYEAQQDKSGLPNDRFSAERPEGSISTLTIQRTEQRDSAMYRCASSLEPGGKTHGEKLFFGSGTQLSVL.

With respect to this clone: Additional DNA sequences in this sample encode the identical CDR3. This chain uses TRBV27 with TRBJ1-5; TRBD1 aligns across 9 bases. Germline CDR1 and CDR2: MNHEY and SMNVEV (reference sequence). The V and J ends lost 6 bases and 0 bases, in that order; junction bases with no gene match: 0. The CDR3 runs to 14 residues. The CDR3 is CASRGQGSNQPQHF. The CDR3 nucleotides are TGTGCCAGCAGGGGACAGGGTAGCAATCAGCCCCAGCATTTT.

This chain links TRBV4-1 with TRBJ2-1; 8 bases are shared with TRBD2. The V segment lost 1 base and the J segment 8 bases; nucleotides outside the gene matches: 13. This CDR3 is 17 amino acids long. Germline CDR1 MGHRA, CDR2 YSYEKL. CDR3 amino acids: CASSQASIEREKYEQFF. CDR3 nucleotides: TGCGCCAGCAGCCAAGCCTCTATCGAGCGGGAGAAGTATGAGCAGTTCTTC.

V and J are TRBV9 and TRBJ2-7; D could derive from TRBD1 or TRBD2 (5 bases each). The CDR3 contains 15 residues. The germline CDR1 and CDR2 sequences are SGDLS and YYNGEE. With 3 bases removed from V and 0 bases from J, the gap between germline ends came to 13 bases. The CDR3 DNA is TGTGCCAGCAGCGAGGGGTTGGGGGTCTCCTACGAGCAGTACTTC. Its protein product is CASSEGLGVSYEQYF.

The rearrangement joins TRBV7-9 to TRBJ2-7; 7 bases are a match to TRBD2. This CDR3 region has 14 residues. The germline V gene has CDR1 SEHNR and CDR2 FQNEAQ (reference sequence). V shed 1 base and J 6 bases; nucleotides not matched to a gene: 6. CDR3 region: CASSLEGLPSEQYF. Written as DNA, the CDR3 is TGTGCCAGCAGCTTAGAGGGACTACCCTCCGAGCAGTACTTC.

This clone came up once. The chain is built from TRBV5-1 and TRBJ1-5, with 7 bases lining up with TRBD1. Germline values: CDR1 SGHRS, CDR2 YFSETQ. The V and J ends lost 0 bases and 0 bases, in that order; junction bases with no gene match: 6. CDR3 length: 17 amino acids. The CDR3 DNA sequence: TGCGCCAGCAGCTTGGGGTATAGGGGGCATAGCAATCAGCCCCAGCATTTT. It specifies CASSLGYRGHSNQPQHF.

The J gene is TRBJ1-1, the V gene TRBV19; the D is unclear. V was clipped by 3 bases and J by 7 bases, with 24 bases between them. Germline-derived CDR1 and CDR2 are LNHDA and SQIVND (reference sequence). The CDR3 sequence is 17 residues long. For the CDR3, the DNA is TGTGCCAGTAGTATGGTTCGTCGTTCAGGTCTGCCCCTTGAAGCTTTCTTT. It encodes CASSMVRRSGLPLEAFF.

V gene TRBV7-9 combines with J gene TRBJ2-2; D possibly corresponds to TRBD1 (6 bases). This CDR3 is built from 12 residues. Germline V gene data show CDR1 as SEHNR and CDR2 as FQNEAQ (reference sequence). The DNA for the CDR3 is TGTCTTGGGGGCCGCGGCACCGGGGAGCTGTTTTTT. Encoded protein: CLGGRGTGELFF. Full variable domain (outside the CDR3, taken from reference TRBV7-9 and TRBJ2-2): DTGVSQNPRHKITKRGQNVTFRCDPISEHNRLYWYRQTLGQGPEFLTYFQNEAQLEKSRLLSDRFSAERPKGSFSTLEIQRTEQGDSAMYLCLGGRGTGELFFGEGSRLTVL.

This chain links TRBV28 with TRBJ1-1; no clear D gene. This CDR3 comprises 14 residues. CDR1 is MDHEN, CDR2 SYDVKM, per germline. V was cut by 3 bases and J by 4 bases, with 12 bases left in between. The CDR3 loop reads CASSFRGLGTEAFF. The CDR3 DNA sequence: TGTGCCAGCAGTTTTAGAGGTCTGGGCACTGAAGCTTTCTTT.

The chain combines TRBV4-3 with TRBJ2-1, with 10 bases aligning to TRBD2. This CDR3 spans 16 amino acids. The germline gives CDR1 LGHNA, CDR2 YSLEER. V was pared by 2 bases and J by 9 bases, with 10 bases of the junction left unmatched. The CDR3: CASSQTLAGVRSEQFF. In DNA form, the CDR3 reads TGCGCCAGCAGCCAAACCCTAGCGGGAGTTAGGAGTGAGCAGTTCTTC.